The 11 T cell receptor beta chains given below trace back to one sample, sequenced in a study of blood T cell repertoires in COVID-19. Sequencing used immunoSEQ multiplex PCR; TCRdb keeps in-frame clones, though not all of them. The data show roughly 100,000 clones, 76% seen once. The sequenced sample consisted of peripheral blood. The receptors stem from a man at least 80 years old with COVID-19, enrolled during active disease.

This chain links TRBV7-9 with TRBJ1-5; D is unclear. CDR1 and CDR2 from the germline V gene are SEHNR and FQNEAQ (reference sequence). The V end was cut by 1 base, the J end by 0 bases, with 7 bases between. This CDR3 region has 15 residues. CDR3 sequence: CASSLGPYSNQPQHF. The CDR3 bases are TGTGCCAGCAGCTTAGGGCCTTATAGCAATCAGCCCCAGCATTTT.

The V gene is TRBV3-1 (or the pseudogene TRBV3-2), the J gene TRBJ1-1; no firm D call. With 5 bases removed from V and 1 base from J, the gap between germline ends came to 14 bases. Germline assignment: CDR1 LGHDT and CDR2 YNNKEL (reference sequence). This CDR3 has 15 residues. The CDR3 DNA is TGTGCCAGCAGCAAGACGCTACAGTCGAACACTGAAGCTTTCTTT. Residues: CASSKTLQSNTEAFF.

This clone was counted a few times. The CDR3 sequence: CASSPTGTAFYEQYF. The CDR3 region has the DNA TGTGCCAGCAGCCCAACAGGGACAGCCTTCTACGAGCAGTACTTC. The genes are TRBV7-3 and TRBJ2-7, with TRBD1 matching over 7 bases. V shed 5 bases and J 3 bases; nucleotides not matched to a gene: 10. CDR1 SGHTA and CDR2 FQGTGA come from the germline V gene. The CDR3 is 15 residues long. Full variable domain (outside the CDR3, taken from reference TRBV7-3 and TRBJ2-7): GAGVSQTPSNKVTEKGKYVELRCDPISGHTALYWYRQSLGQGPEFLIYFQGTGAADDSGLPNDRFFAVRPEGSVSTLKIQRTERGDSAVYLCASSPTGTAFYEQYFGPGTRLTVT.

The V and J genes are TRBV7-3 and TRBJ2-5; TRBD1 might be the D (5 bases). V lost 5 bases to trimming and J lost 4 bases, with 17 bases between them. Germline V CDR1 and CDR2: SGHTA, FQGTGA. The CDR3 is 15 amino acids. The CDR3 DNA follows: TGTGCCAGCAGCCATTCGGCAGGGAAAGGAGAGACCCAGTACTTC. Residues: CASSHSAGKGETQYF.

The chain recombines TRBV10-2 with TRBJ2-7, with 15 bases fitting TRBD2. Germline CDR1 reads WSHSY; CDR2 reads SAAADI. V trimming: 7 bases; J trimming: 4 bases; junction bases outside the gene matches: 5. This CDR3 comprises 15 residues. The chain's CDR3 is CASTPGTSGRYEQYF. CDR3 in DNA: TGCGCCAGCACCCCCGGGACTAGCGGGAGGTACGAGCAGTACTTC.

The chain has TRBV27 and TRBJ2-3; 10 nucleotides match TRBD1. This CDR3 is built from 15 residues. CDR1 MNHEY and CDR2 SMNVEV come from the germline V gene (reference sequence). J gave up 4 bases and V 5 bases, and 6 bases lay outside the gene matches. CDR3: CASSRPGQGPDTQYF. In DNA form, the CDR3 reads TGTGCCAGCAGTCGTCCGGGACAGGGGCCAGATACGCAGTATTTT.

The chain uses TRBV27 and TRBJ2-2; 11 nucleotides match TRBD2. The CDR3 is 19 residues long. The germline V gene has CDR1 MNHEY and CDR2 SMNVEV (reference sequence). V was pared by 2 bases and J by 4 bases, with 12 bases of the junction left unmatched. The CDR3 bases are TGTGCCAGCAGTTTAGTCGTGCTAGCGGGAGGTCCAGGCACCGGGGAGCTGTTTTTT. Encoded protein: CASSLVVLAGGPGTGELFF.

The chain recombines TRBV13 with TRBJ2-7; TRBD2 agrees at 11 bases. CDR3 length equals 15 residues. The V gene's germline CDR1 is PRHDT and CDR2 FYEKMQ (reference sequence). V shed 5 bases, J shed 4 bases, and the junction held 7 bases outside the gene matches. The CDR3 is CASSPGTSGYYEQYF. The DNA of the CDR3 is TGTGCCAGCAGCCCCGGGACTAGCGGCTATTACGAGCAGTACTTC.

This clone was counted at least ten times. CDR3 in amino acids: CASSARGPSGSTGELFF. DNA for the CDR3: TGTGCCAGCAGCGCAAGGGGGCCCAGCGGGAGCACCGGGGAGCTGTTTTTT. V gene TRBV9 combines with J gene TRBJ2-2; weak D call: TRBD2 (8 bases). Deletions cut 3 bases from V and 4 bases from J, with 19 bases between. This CDR3 has 17 residues. From germline, CDR1 is SGDLS and CDR2 YYNGEE.

The chain joins TRBV4-1 to TRBJ1-3, with D possibly being TRBD1 (5 bases). Germline assignment: CDR1 MGHRA and CDR2 YSYEKL. V shed 0 bases and J shed 8 bases, with 20 bases lying between them. This CDR3 spans 17 amino acids. The DNA of the CDR3 is TGCGCCAGCAGCCAAGATCTGTCCCAGGGAATGAGTGACACCATATATTTT. This encodes CASSQDLSQGMSDTIYF.

This clone was counted only a few times. V gene TRBV5-1 combines with J gene TRBJ2-7, with 8 bases that match TRBD1. V trimming: 4 bases; J trimming: 7 bases; junction bases outside the gene matches: 13. The germline V gene has CDR1 SGHRS and CDR2 YFSETQ. This CDR3 region has 15 residues. CDR3 DNA: TGCGCCAGCAGCCCGAGAGGACAGGGTTCAGGGGAGCAGTACTTC. Protein product: CASSPRGQGSGEQYF.